Listed here are 15 T cell receptor beta chains from one sample, sequenced in a study of cytomegalovirus exposure and HLA in healthy donors. The PCR ran on 60 Vbeta and 13 Jbeta primers. The table came from immunoSEQ multiplex PCR; TCRdb's copy has only in-frame clones and leaves some out. The sample lists approximately 110,000 clones; 67% were seen once. The sequenced material came from PBMCs. These receptors were taken from a man younger than 35 in good health and CMV-seropositive.

The chain employs TRBV5-6 and TRBJ2-3; 9 bases map to TRBD1. CDR3 size: 15 residues. Per germline, CDR1 SGHDT and CDR2 YYEEEE. J was trimmed by 2 bases and V by 1 base; bases with no gene match: 2. CDR3 bases: TGTGCCAGCAGCTTGTGGGACAGGGACACAGATACGCAGTATTTT. This gives the protein CASSLWDRDTDTQYF.

This clone was seen a handful of times. This chain joins TRBV7-2 and TRBJ1-3; D is ambiguous. The ends were cut back, 2 bases at V and 0 bases at J, with 8 bases in the middle. CDR1 SGHTA and CDR2 FQGNSA come from the germline V gene. The CDR3 contains 15 residues. The CDR3: CASSLTTVSGNTIYF. DNA of the CDR3: TGTGCCAGCAGCTTAACTACCGTCTCTGGAAACACCATATATTTT.

This clone came up a few times. The chain couples TRBV7-8 to TRBJ2-3; 9 bases agree with TRBD1. Germline CDR1 reads SGHVS; CDR2 reads FQNEAQ. The ends lost 5 bases at V and 2 bases at J; junction bases unmatched: 5. The CDR3 has 15 residues. The CDR3 sequence is CASSTGTGHTDTQYF. CDR3 DNA sequence: TGTGCCAGCAGCACCGGGACAGGGCACACAGATACGCAGTATTTT.

The rearrangement joins TRBV5-1 to TRBJ2-7; 8 bases agree with TRBD1. This CDR3 region has 16 residues. The germline V gene encodes CDR1 SGHRS and CDR2 YFSETQ. J lost 1 base, V lost 4 bases, and 10 bases had no gene match. The CDR3 spells CASSEQTGGWSYEQYF. CDR3 DNA: TGCGCCAGCAGCGAACAAACAGGGGGGTGGTCCTACGAGCAGTACTTC.

The V gene is TRBV2, the J gene TRBJ2-5, with D possibly TRBD1 on 5 matching bases. Near its end, the DNA agrees better with TRBJ2-7, so the J call may be wrong. The germline V gene has CDR1 SNHLY and CDR2 FYNNEI. There are 16 residues in the CDR3. As DNA, the CDR3 is TGTGCCAGCAGGGGGCCGGGTACGTACCCATCCTACGAGCAGTACTTC. It codes for CASRGPGTYPSYEQYF.

This clone was seen only a few times. Compared with germline, one end of the junction differs, possibly owing to a read error. The chain has TRBV20-1 and TRBJ1-2; 8 bases fit TRBD1. Looked up from germline, CDR1 is DFQATT and CDR2 is SNEGSKA (reference sequence). The CDR3 is 11 amino acids. CDR3 protein: CSAPAGQAFSF. Here the CDR3 DNA reads TGCAGTGCTCCAGCGGGACAGGCTTTCTCCTTC.

The V and J genes are TRBV29-1 and TRBJ1-1; no clear D gene. Germline V gives CDR1 SQVTM, CDR2 ANQGSEA. Trimming removed 3 bases at V and 11 bases at J, with 13 bases between. This CDR3 has 11 amino acids. The CDR3 nucleotides are TGCAGCGTTGACGGTTTGTCCTATGCTTTCTTT. It is translated as CSVDGLSYAFF.

This clone appeared a single time. This sequence joins TRBV7-8 and TRBJ1-2; 8 nucleotides match TRBD1. The CDR3 is made up of 13 amino acids. CDR1 and CDR2 (germline): SGHVS, FQNEAQ. With 5 bases clipped from V and 6 bases from J, the junction kept 5 bases outside the gene matches. The CDR3 DNA sequence: TGTGCCAGCAGCAGGGACAGGTCGCATGGCTACACCTTC. This sequence encodes CASSRDRSHGYTF.

This chain uses TRBV2 with TRBJ1-4; 7 bases agree with TRBD1. The CDR3 covers 14 residues. The ends lost 7 bases at V and 8 bases at J; junction bases unmatched: 10. From germline, CDR1 is SNHLY and CDR2 FYNNEI. The DNA for the CDR3 is TGTGCCAGCAAGGAAAGACAGGGTGCCGAAAAACTGTTTTTT. Amino acid sequence: CASKERQGAEKLFF.

The rearrangement links TRBV5-4 to TRBJ2-4; TRBD2 matches at 8 bases. The germline gives CDR1 SGHNT, CDR2 YYREEE (reference sequence). Trimming cost V 3 bases and J 8 bases; bases outside gene matches: 10. The CDR3 spans 15 residues. CDR3 coding DNA: TGTGCCAGCAGCTCGCAAACGGGGGGGCGCGACATTCAGTACTTC. Its protein product is CASSSQTGGRDIQYF.

J is TRBJ2-3 and V is TRBV28; 8 bases are shared with TRBD2. Germline CDR1 reads MDHEN; CDR2 reads SYDVKM. The CDR3 has 17 amino acids. V was clipped by 5 bases and J by 3 bases; unmatched bases: 13. DNA of the CDR3: TGTGCCAGCAGTCCTAGATACGGGACTAGTTTAACAGATACGCAGTATTTT. Amino acids: CASSPRYGTSLTDTQYF.

This chain uses TRBV19 with TRBJ2-1, with D uncertain. Looked up from germline, CDR1 is LNHDA and CDR2 is SQIVND (reference sequence). The CDR3 is 15 residues long. V was pared by 7 bases and J by 4 bases, with 17 bases between. The CDR3 coding sequence is TGTGCCAGTACCCTGTCCCGGTCCGGGTACAATGAGCAGTTCTTC. Translation gives CASTLSRSGYNEQFF.

CDR3 protein: CASSQVGNKETQYF. DNA for the CDR3: TGCGCCAGCAGCCAAGTGGGCAACAAAGAGACCCAGTACTTC. The chain employs TRBV4-1 and TRBJ2-5; D uncertain. V was cut by 1 base and J by 3 bases, with 9 bases left in between. The CDR3 consists of 14 residues. CDR1 and CDR2 from the germline V gene are MGHRA and YSYEKL.

The table lists this clone with a few counts. J is TRBJ2-6 and V is TRBV4-2; 8 nucleotides match TRBD1. Per germline, CDR1 LGHNA and CDR2 YNFKEQ. CDR3 length: 19 residues. After removal of 3 bases from V and 1 base from J, the junction contained 11 bases not matched to a gene. The CDR3: CASSHAGQGRGSGANVLTF. CDR3 sequence (DNA): TGTGCCAGCAGCCACGCAGGACAGGGTAGGGGATCTGGGGCCAACGTCCTGACTTTC.

This clone was seen once. The chain joins TRBV5-1 to TRBJ1-4; possibly TRBD1 for D (6 bases). V lost 2 bases, J lost 4 bases, and 12 bases lay in between. The CDR3 extends over 15 amino acids. Germline V CDR1 and CDR2: SGHRS, YFSETQ. Here the CDR3 DNA reads TGCGCCAGCAGCTTTGACGGGACAATTAATGAAAAACTGTTTTTT. Translation: CASSFDGTINEKLFF.